Listed here are 28 T cell receptor beta chains from one sample, sequenced in a study of blood T cell repertoires in COVID-19. Sequencing used immunoSEQ multiplex PCR; TCRdb keeps in-frame clones, though not all of them. The data show around 70,000 clones, approximately 80% seen once. Sequencing input: peripheral blood. Receptors originate from a human donor in a cohort sampled during active COVID-19.

The chain uses TRBV7-2 and TRBJ2-3; TRBD2 matches 10 bases. Germline V gives CDR1 SGHTA, CDR2 FQGNSA. J gave up 6 bases and V 4 bases, and 4 bases lay outside the gene matches. The CDR3 extends over 14 amino acids. DNA for the CDR3: TGTGCCAGCAGCTCCGGGACTAGCGCGGATACGCAGTATTTT. It translates to CASSSGTSADTQYF.

The V call is TRBV4-3, the J call TRBJ2-3; perhaps TRBD2 as D (5 bases). The CDR3 has 15 amino acids. The V gene lost 0 bases and the J gene lost 2 bases, with 9 bases spanning the gap. Germline V CDR1 and CDR2: LGHNA, YSLEER. Written as DNA, the CDR3 is TGCGCCAGCAGCCAAGAGGGGAGCAACACAGATACGCAGTATTTT. Encoded protein: CASSQEGSNTDTQYF.

The rearrangement uses TRBV2 and TRBJ2-5; TRBD2 agrees at 7 bases. This CDR3 is built from 13 residues. The V and J ends lost 5 bases and 13 bases, in that order; junction bases with no gene match: 13. CDR1 SNHLY and CDR2 FYNNEI come from the germline V gene. In nucleotides, the CDR3 is TGTGCCAGCAGTCCCGGGACTACCCCCGGGCTGTACTTC. It translates to CASSPGTTPGLYF.

V and J are TRBV2 and TRBJ1-1; TRBD1 matches at 8 bases. Trimming at V came to 6 bases and at J to 11 bases, leaving 8 bases not matched to a gene. The CDR3 runs to 12 residues. Germline V gives CDR1 SNHLY, CDR2 FYNNEI. The CDR3 region is CASRGTGSGAFF. In DNA form, the CDR3 reads TGTGCCAGCAGGGGGACAGGATCAGGGGCTTTCTTT.

This sequence joins TRBV6-1 and TRBJ1-1; 7 bases are a match to TRBD1. The germline CDR1 and CDR2 sequences are MNHNS and SASEGT. J was trimmed by 4 bases and V by 2 bases; bases with no gene match: 4. The length of the CDR3 is 14 residues. The CDR3 spells CASSELAGGTEAFF. The DNA for the CDR3 is TGTGCCAGCAGTGAACTGGCAGGGGGCACTGAAGCTTTCTTT.

This sequence joins TRBV5-4 and TRBJ2-2; D gene uncertain. Germline-derived CDR1 and CDR2 are SGHNT and YYREEE (reference sequence). The CDR3 consists of 16 residues. The germline V and J ends were trimmed by 4 bases and 6 bases, with 19 bases remaining between them. The CDR3 DNA reads as TGTGCCAGCAGCCCCCCGGAGACCCCGATGTCCGGGGAGCTGTTTTTT. Protein sequence: CASSPPETPMSGELFF.

Comment on this clone: At one end, the junction sequence differs from germline, possibly due to a read error. The chain carries TRBV6-6 and TRBJ1-1; no firm D call. Germline assignment: CDR1 MNHNY and CDR2 SVGAGI (reference sequence). This CDR3 contains 13 residues. CDR3 nucleotide sequence: TGTGCCAGCAGTTACTCGGGAGGGTCTGAGGCTTTCTTT. Protein: CASSYSGGSEAFF.

The CDR3 loop reads CSVALRRTGRAELFF. DNA of the CDR3: TGCAGCGTTGCACTTCGTCGGACAGGGAGAGCGGAGCTGTTTTTT. The chain links TRBV29-1 to TRBJ2-2, with 8 positions matching TRBD1. The germline gives CDR1 SQVTM, CDR2 ANQGSEA. CDR3 size: 15 residues. Trimming removed 4 bases from V and 10 bases from J; junction bases left unmatched: 14.

This CDR3 reads CASSGTSGLSSYNEQFF. CDR3 nucleotides: TGTGCCAGCAGCGGGACTAGCGGGCTTAGCTCCTACAATGAGCAGTTCTTC. V is TRBV7-9 and J is TRBJ2-1, with TRBD2 matching over 12 bases. The CDR3 extends over 17 amino acids. J lost 0 bases, V lost 5 bases, and 5 bases had no gene match. Germline V gene lookup returns CDR1 SEHNR and CDR2 FQNEAQ (reference sequence).

V gene TRBV10-3 combines with J gene TRBJ1-6, with D unresolved. In germline, CDR1 is ENHRY, CDR2 SYGVKD. Trimming cost V 6 bases and J 0 bases, with 15 bases left between them. The length of the CDR3 is 17 residues. CDR3 bases: TGTGCCATCAGGGGAGCCACGGGGTCCTCCTATAATTCACCCCTCCACTTT. It specifies CAIRGATGSSYNSPLHF.

This sequence joins TRBV7-9 and TRBJ2-2, with D maybe TRBD1 (6 bases). Trimming pared 3 bases from V and 0 bases from J, leaving 8 bases between. CDR3 size: 15 residues. Germline values: CDR1 SEHNR, CDR2 FQNEAQ (reference sequence). The CDR3 region is CASSFKGANTGELFF. The CDR3, as DNA: TGTGCCAGCAGCTTCAAGGGGGCGAACACCGGGGAGCTGTTTTTT.

The J gene is TRBJ2-7, the V gene TRBV18; perhaps TRBD1 as D (6 bases). With 2 bases removed from V and 7 bases from J, the gap between germline ends came to 18 bases. CDR1 is KGHSH and CDR2 is LQKENI in the germline V gene. The length of the CDR3 is 15 residues. CDR3 DNA: TGTGCCAGCTCACCATTTGCAGGGGACATAGGAGAGCAGTACTTC. It codes for CASSPFAGDIGEQYF.

V gene TRBV6-5 combines with J gene TRBJ2-2; 7 bases align to TRBD2. The CDR3 extends over 14 amino acids. Unmatched junction bases numbered 7, after V lost 11 bases and J lost 1 base. Looked up from germline, CDR1 is MNHEY and CDR2 is SVGAGI. This CDR3 reads CAGRGELNTGELFF. The CDR3 DNA reads TGTGCCGGTCGGGGGGAGCTGAACACCGGGGAGCTGTTTTTT.

V is TRBV6-2 or TRBV6-3 and J is TRBJ1-1; tentatively, D is TRBD1 (6 bases). The V end was cut by 5 bases, the J end by 5 bases, with 15 bases between. Germline V gives CDR1 MNHEY, CDR2 SVGEGT. CDR3 size: 14 residues. The CDR3 reads CASSNPGDMTEAFF. The CDR3 nucleotides are TGTGCCAGCAGTAACCCAGGGGATATGACTGAAGCTTTCTTT.

This clone was counted many times. V gene TRBV5-8 combines with J gene TRBJ1-6; no clear D. CDR3 length equals 13 residues. V was trimmed by 4 bases and J by 7 bases, leaving 9 bases between them. The germline V gene has CDR1 SGHTS and CDR2 YDEGEE. The CDR3 is CASSNRGNSPLHF. In nucleotides, the CDR3 is TGTGCCAGCAGCAATAGAGGGAATTCACCCCTCCACTTT.

The chain has TRBV25-1 and TRBJ2-5, with TRBD1 matching over 7 bases. The CDR3 consists of 13 residues. Germline lookup yields CDR1 MGHDK and CDR2 SYGVNS. With 6 bases clipped from V and 5 bases from J, the junction kept 6 bases outside the gene matches. Here the CDR3 reads CASRGGAGETQYF. In DNA form, the CDR3 reads TGTGCCAGCAGAGGGGGCGCCGGGGAGACCCAGTACTTC.

V usage is TRBV5-1 and J usage is TRBJ2-1, with 7 bases aligning to TRBD2. The length of the CDR3 is 15 residues. Trimming at V came to 4 bases and at J to 0 bases, leaving 4 bases not matched to a gene. Germline CDR1 and CDR2: SGHRS and YFSETQ. The CDR3 DNA is TGCGCCAGCAGCCCGACTAGCCGCTCCTACAATGAGCAGTTCTTC. Translated: CASSPTSRSYNEQFF.

This clone appeared a few times. The chain carries TRBV19 and TRBJ1-1; a possible D gene is TRBD1 (6 bases). V dropped 10 bases and J dropped 7 bases, with 16 bases sitting between them. Germline CDR1 LNHDA, CDR2 SQIVND (reference sequence). The CDR3 is 12 residues long. The CDR3 here is CATQGWENEAFF. The CDR3 DNA reads TGTGCCACTCAGGGGTGGGAAAATGAAGCTTTCTTT. Full variable domain (remainder filled in from reference TRBV19 and TRBJ1-1): DGGITQSPKYLFRKEGQNVTLSCEQNLNHDAMYWYRQDPGQGLRLIYYSQIVNDFQKGDIAEGYSVSREKKESFPLTVTSAQKNPTAFYLCATQGWENEAFFGQGTRLTVV.

This clone was picked up a small number of times. The chain combines TRBV11-2 with TRBJ2-5; 7 bases agree with TRBD1. V trimming: 4 bases; J trimming: 1 base; junction bases outside the gene matches: 12. This CDR3 has 17 residues. The V gene's germline CDR1 is SGHAT and CDR2 FQNNGV. The CDR3 bases are TGTGCCAGCAGCTCCCAGGGGGTGGCGGGCGCCCAAGAGACCCAGTACTTC. It yields the protein CASSSQGVAGAQETQYF.

The chain is built from TRBV7-2 and TRBJ2-5, with D uncertain. The V end lost 6 bases, the J end lost 5 bases, and 19 bases lay between the germline ends. The germline CDR1 and CDR2 sequences are SGHTA and FQGNSA. The CDR3 is 15 amino acids. CDR3 in DNA: TGTGCCAGCAGTACCGCCATGGTTCTCAGGGAGACCCAGTACTTC. It specifies CASSTAMVLRETQYF.

This sequence joins TRBV5-8 and TRBJ1-5; TRBD1 matches 7 bases. This CDR3 comprises 14 residues. CDR1 and CDR2 from the germline V gene are SGHTS and YDEGEE. V shed 4 bases, J shed 5 bases, and the junction held 6 bases outside the gene matches. Here the CDR3 reads CASSQQGPDQPQHF. The CDR3 nucleotides read TGTGCCAGCAGCCAACAGGGGCCCGATCAGCCCCAGCATTTT.

V usage is TRBV5-1 and J usage is TRBJ2-2, with no clear D. Germline CDR1 SGHRS, CDR2 YFSETQ. This CDR3 is built from 14 residues. V lost 4 bases and J 4 bases, leaving 11 bases between the germline ends. The CDR3 spells CASSARLGTGELFF. The CDR3 DNA reads TGCGCCAGCAGCGCCCGACTGGGCACCGGGGAGCTGTTTTTT.

The chain has TRBV28 and TRBJ2-7, with a possible D match to TRBD2 (7 bases). Trimming stripped 3 bases from V and 5 bases from J, with 17 bases between. Germline CDR1 MDHEN, CDR2 SYDVKM. There are 15 residues in the CDR3. Here the CDR3 DNA reads TGTGCCAGCAGTTTGTCGGGGGGCGGAAAAAACGAGCAGTACTTC. It encodes CASSLSGGGKNEQYF.

The chain carries TRBV19 and TRBJ1-1; 7 bases line up with TRBD1. This CDR3 region has 15 residues. Germline CDR1 LNHDA, CDR2 SQIVND (reference sequence). Trimming removed 7 bases from V and 1 base from J; junction bases left unmatched: 9. CDR3 nucleotides: TGTGCCAGTAAAGGGGGGAACAGGGGGAACACTGAAGCTTTCTTT. This gives the protein CASKGGNRGNTEAFF.

For the CDR3, the DNA is TGCAGCGTTGCAAAAAGGTTCGGGGATGCCGGGGAGCTGTTTTTT. Its protein is CSVAKRFGDAGELFF. The genes are TRBV29-1 and TRBJ2-2; possibly TRBD2 for D (5 bases). Trimming stripped 4 bases from V and 6 bases from J, with 18 bases between. The germline V gene has CDR1 SQVTM and CDR2 ANQGSEA. This CDR3 region has 15 residues.

This clone appeared once. V gene TRBV7-9 combines with J gene TRBJ2-1; TRBD2 aligns across 10 bases. The ends lost 10 bases at V and 10 bases at J; junction bases unmatched: 10. The germline CDR1 and CDR2 sequences are SEHNR and FQNEAQ (reference sequence). This CDR3 has 13 amino acids. The chain's CDR3 is CATEAGGPWEQFF. The CDR3 DNA reads TGTGCCACCGAAGCGGGAGGGCCGTGGGAGCAGTTCTTC.

This clone came up a few times. This CDR3 is also generated by other DNA sequences in the sample. V is TRBV11-3 and J is TRBJ2-2; 7 nucleotides line up with TRBD1. This CDR3 has 12 residues. V lost 5 bases to trimming and J lost 6 bases; unmatched junction nucleotides: 0. From germline, CDR1 is SGHNT and CDR2 YENEEA. CDR3 amino acids: CASSQGAGELFF. The CDR3 DNA reads as TGTGCCAGCAGCCAGGGGGCCGGGGAGCTGTTTTTT.

The CDR3 spells CASSRDRGVPGYTF. DNA for the CDR3: TGTGCCAGCTCCCGGGACAGGGGGGTTCCTGGCTACACCTTC. The chain uses TRBV7-9 and TRBJ1-2; 11 bases align to TRBD1. The J segment lost 7 bases and the V segment lost 8 bases, leaving 9 bases of the junction unmatched. This CDR3 is 14 amino acids long. Looked up from germline, CDR1 is SEHNR and CDR2 is FQNEAQ (reference sequence).